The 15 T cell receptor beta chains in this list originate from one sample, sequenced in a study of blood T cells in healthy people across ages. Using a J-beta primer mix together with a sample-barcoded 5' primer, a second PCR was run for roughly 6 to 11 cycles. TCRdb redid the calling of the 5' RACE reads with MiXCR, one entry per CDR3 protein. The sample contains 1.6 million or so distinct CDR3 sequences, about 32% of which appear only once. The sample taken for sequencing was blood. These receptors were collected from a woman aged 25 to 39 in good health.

This CDR3 is CASVSPGVGSGELFF. The CDR3 region has the DNA TGTGCCAGCGTTTCCCCAGGGGTTGGGTCCGGGGAGCTGTTTTTT. V is TRBV12-3 or TRBV12-4 and J is TRBJ2-2, with D possibly being TRBD1 (6 bases). The CDR3 spans 15 residues. Trimming removed 8 bases at V and 6 bases at J, with 19 bases between.

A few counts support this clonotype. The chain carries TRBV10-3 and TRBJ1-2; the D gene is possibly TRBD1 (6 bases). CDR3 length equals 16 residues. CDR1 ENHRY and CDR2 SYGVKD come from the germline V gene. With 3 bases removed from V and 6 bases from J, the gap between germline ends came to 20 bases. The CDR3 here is CAISDGAERGSNGYTF. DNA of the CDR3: TGTGCCATCAGTGATGGAGCGGAAAGGGGGTCAAATGGCTACACCTTC.

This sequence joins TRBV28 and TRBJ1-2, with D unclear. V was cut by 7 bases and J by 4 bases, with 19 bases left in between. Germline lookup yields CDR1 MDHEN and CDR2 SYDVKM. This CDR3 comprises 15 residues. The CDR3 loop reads CASKSSLRPLYGYTF. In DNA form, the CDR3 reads TGTGCCAGCAAATCGTCCCTCAGGCCCCTCTATGGCTACACCTTC.

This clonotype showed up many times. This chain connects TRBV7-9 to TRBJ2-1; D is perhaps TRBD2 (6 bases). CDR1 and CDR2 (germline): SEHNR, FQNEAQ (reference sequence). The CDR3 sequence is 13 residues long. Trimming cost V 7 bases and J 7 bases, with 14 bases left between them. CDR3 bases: TGTGCCAGCATCCTGGCCGGGAGTAATGAGCAGTTCTTC. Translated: CASILAGSNEQFF.

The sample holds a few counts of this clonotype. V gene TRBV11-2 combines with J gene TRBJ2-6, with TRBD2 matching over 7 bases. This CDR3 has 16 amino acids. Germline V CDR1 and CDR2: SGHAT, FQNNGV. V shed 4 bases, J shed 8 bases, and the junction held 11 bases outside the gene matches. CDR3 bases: TGTGCCAGCAGCTCACGAGGCGGGGGAACATCCAACGTCCTGACTTTC. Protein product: CASSSRGGGTSNVLTF.

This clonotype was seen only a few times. The CDR3 sequence is CAIRRAGAKETQYF. In DNA form, the CDR3 reads TGTGCCATACGCCGGGCGGGGGCGAAGGAGACCCAGTACTTC. This chain links TRBV28 with TRBJ2-5, with a possible D match to TRBD2 (7 bases). V was shortened by 10 bases and J by 5 bases, with 20 bases between the two germline ends. The germline gives CDR1 MDHEN, CDR2 SYDVKM. The CDR3 sequence is 14 residues long. Based on the CDR3 plus reference TRBV28 and TRBJ2-5, the full variable domain is DVKVTQSSRYLVKRTGEKVFLECVQDMDHENMFWYRQDPGLGLRLIYFSYDVKMKEKGDIPEGYSVSREKKERFSLILESASTNQTSMYLCAIRRAGAKETQYFGPGTRLLVL.

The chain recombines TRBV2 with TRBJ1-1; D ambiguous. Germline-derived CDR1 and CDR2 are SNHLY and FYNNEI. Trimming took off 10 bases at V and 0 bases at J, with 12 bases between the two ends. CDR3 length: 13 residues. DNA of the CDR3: TGTGCCAACCCGGGAGGACTGAACACTGAAGCTTTCTTT. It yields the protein CANPGGLNTEAFF.

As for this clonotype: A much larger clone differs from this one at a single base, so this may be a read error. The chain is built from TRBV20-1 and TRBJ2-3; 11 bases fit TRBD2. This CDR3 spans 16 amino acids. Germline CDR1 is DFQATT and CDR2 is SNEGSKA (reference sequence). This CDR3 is CSATPGLAASTDMQYF. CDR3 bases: TGCAGTGCCACTCCGGGACTAGCGGCTAGCACAGATATGCAGTATTTT.

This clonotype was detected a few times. The CDR3: CASSQLQGVTEAFF. As DNA, the CDR3 is TGTGCCAGCAGCCAATTACAGGGGGTAACTGAAGCTTTCTTT. The chain joins TRBV3-1 to TRBJ1-1, with TRBD1 matching 8 bases. CDR3 size: 14 residues. CDR1 is LGHDT, CDR2 YNNKEL, per germline (reference sequence). Trimming at V came to 2 bases and at J to 5 bases, leaving 4 bases not matched to a gene.

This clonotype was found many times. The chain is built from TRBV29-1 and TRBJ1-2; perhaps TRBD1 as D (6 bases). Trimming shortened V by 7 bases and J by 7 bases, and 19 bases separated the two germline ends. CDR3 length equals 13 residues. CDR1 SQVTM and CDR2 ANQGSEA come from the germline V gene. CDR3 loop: CSAEPGERGGYTF. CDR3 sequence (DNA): TGCAGCGCAGAACCAGGGGAGAGAGGTGGCTACACCTTC.

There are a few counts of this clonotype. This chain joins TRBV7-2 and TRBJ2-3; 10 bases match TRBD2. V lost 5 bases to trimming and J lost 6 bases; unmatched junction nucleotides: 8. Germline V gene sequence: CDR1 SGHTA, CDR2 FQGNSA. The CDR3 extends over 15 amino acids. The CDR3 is CASSPLSGGADTQYF. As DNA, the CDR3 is TGTGCCAGCAGCCCCCTAAGCGGGGGGGCTGATACGCAGTATTTT.

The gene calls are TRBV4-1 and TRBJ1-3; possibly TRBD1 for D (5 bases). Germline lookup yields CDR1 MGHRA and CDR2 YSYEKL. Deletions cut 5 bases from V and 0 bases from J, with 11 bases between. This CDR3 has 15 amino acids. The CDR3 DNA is TGCGCCAGCAGCACGGGGGTTGGCTCTGGAAACACCATATATTTT. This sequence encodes CASSTGVGSGNTIYF.

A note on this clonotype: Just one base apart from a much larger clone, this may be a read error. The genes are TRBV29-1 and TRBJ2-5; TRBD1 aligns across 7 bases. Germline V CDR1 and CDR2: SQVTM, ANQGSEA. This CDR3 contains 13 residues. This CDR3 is CSVEGTGAFEQNF. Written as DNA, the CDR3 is TGCAGCGTTGAGGGAACAGGGGCATTCGAGCAGAACTTC.

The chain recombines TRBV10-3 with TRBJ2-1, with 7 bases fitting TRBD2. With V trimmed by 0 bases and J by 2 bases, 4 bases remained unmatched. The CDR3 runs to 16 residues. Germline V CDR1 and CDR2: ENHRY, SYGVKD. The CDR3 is CAISESRGVTYNEQFF. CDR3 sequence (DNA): TGTGCCATCAGTGAGTCACGGGGGGTGACCTACAATGAGCAGTTCTTC.

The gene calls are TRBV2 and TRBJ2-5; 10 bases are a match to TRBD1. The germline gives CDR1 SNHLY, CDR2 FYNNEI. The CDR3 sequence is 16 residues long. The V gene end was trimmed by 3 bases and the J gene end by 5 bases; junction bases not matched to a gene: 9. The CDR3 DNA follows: TGTGCCAGCAGTGAGAGGACAGGGGGGAAAATTGAGACCCAGTACTTC. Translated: CASSERTGGKIETQYF.